The 29 T cell receptor beta chains given below trace back to one sample, sequenced in a study of molecular identifiers for immune sequencing clone quantification. Each CDR3 protein gets one entry after TCRdb re-called the PCR reads with MiXCR. The sample carries roughly 320,000 distinct CDR3 sequences, 20% to 25% recorded once. Sequencing was performed on naive CD8+ T cells from blood, with Jurkat cell RNA spiked in. Described subset: FACS-sorted CD8+CD4-CCR7+CD45RA+ naive T cells. All receptors derive from a human donor in good health. Some libraries in this study had Jurkat cell RNA spiked in.

This clonotype appeared a single time. A much larger clone differs by one base, so this may be a read error. The rearrangement uses TRBV28 and TRBJ2-5; a possible D gene is TRBD2 (5 bases). Trimming took 6 bases from V and 6 from J, leaving 17 bases between them. The CDR3 loop spans 14 amino acids. The germline V gene has CDR1 MDHEN and CDR2 SYDVKM. The CDR3 region has the DNA TGTGCCAGCAGAGAGGGTAGCATTGGGAAGACCCAGTACTTC. Its translation: CASREGSIGKTQYF.

The gene calls are TRBV29-1 and TRBJ2-3; D perhaps matches TRBD1 (6 bases). CDR1 and CDR2 from the germline V gene are SQVTM and ANQGSEA. CDR3 size: 14 residues. Trimming shortened V by 4 bases and J by 4 bases, and 15 bases separated the two germline ends. The CDR3 DNA sequence: TGCAGCGTTGGAGGCAGGGGTGACGCAGATACGCAGTATTTT. It yields the protein CSVGGRGDADTQYF.

For this clonotype: This may be a read error, as it is one base from a much larger clone. The chain combines TRBV12-3 or TRBV12-4 with TRBJ1-5, with 8 bases fitting TRBD1. This CDR3 region has 15 residues. The trim removed 6 bases at V and 5 bases at J, leaving 9 bases unmatched. CDR3 region: CASSPWTGSHQPQHF. The CDR3 DNA sequence: TGTGCCAGCAGCCCCTGGACAGGGAGTCATCAGCCCCAGCATTTT.

Notes on this clonotype: At one end, the junction sequence differs from germline, possibly due to a read error. V usage is TRBV5-1 and J usage is TRBJ2-7, with no clear D. The CDR3 is 11 amino acids. Germline V lookup: CDR1 SGHRS, CDR2 YFSETQ. The CDR3 reads CASSLGNERYF. The CDR3 DNA reads as TGCGCCAGCAGCTTAGGCAACGAGCGGTACTTC.

This clonotype was seen repeatedly, ten times or more. The chain employs TRBV6-2 or TRBV6-3 and TRBJ2-5; TRBD2 aligns across 7 bases. The CDR3 has 15 residues. Looked up from germline, CDR1 is MNHEY and CDR2 is SVGEGT. Trimming took 6 bases from V and 2 from J; bases not matched to a gene: 9. The chain's CDR3 is CASSPTAGQQETQYF. The CDR3, as DNA: TGTGCCAGCAGCCCTACAGCGGGGCAACAAGAGACCCAGTACTTC.

The table lists this clonotype with many counts. This chain links TRBV7-9 with TRBJ2-3; D is unclear. The germline gives CDR1 SEHNR, CDR2 FQNEAQ (reference sequence). V gave up 3 bases and J gave up 4 bases, with 8 bases separating them. This CDR3 is 13 amino acids long. CDR3 sequence reads: CASSFPSPDTQYF. For the CDR3, the DNA is TGTGCCAGCAGCTTTCCCAGCCCAGATACGCAGTATTTT.

The sample holds many counts of this clonotype. The V call is TRBV12-3 or TRBV12-4, the J call TRBJ2-3, with TRBD2 matching over 13 bases. V was clipped by 5 bases and J by 4 bases; unmatched bases: 3. The CDR3 loop spans 15 amino acids. CDR3 in amino acids: CASSQLAGGPDTQYF. The DNA of the CDR3 is TGTGCCAGCAGTCAACTAGCGGGGGGGCCAGATACGCAGTATTTT.

A remark on this clonotype: One base away lies a much larger clone, so this may be a sequencing read error. Without the conserved terminal phenylalanine or tryptophan, this CDR3 likely stems from a read error. The rearrangement links TRBV6-5 to TRBJ2-3; D is possibly TRBD2 (5 bases). The CDR3 runs to 13 residues. Trimming removed 5 bases from V and 6 bases from J, with 12 bases in between. Germline lookup yields CDR1 MNHEY and CDR2 SVGAGI. The DNA for the CDR3 is TGTGCCAGCAGTCTAAACGGAGGTGATACGCAGTATTCT. The encoded protein is CASSLNGGDTQYS.

This clonotype was observed many times. This chain links TRBV7-7 with TRBJ2-7, with a tentative D call TRBD2 (5 bases). Germline CDR1 SSHAT, CDR2 FNYEAQ (reference sequence). CDR3 length: 15 amino acids. V lost 3 bases and J 7 bases, leaving 19 bases between the germline ends. CDR3 region: CASSFGPGERWEQYF. The CDR3 nucleotides are TGTGCCAGCAGCTTCGGGCCCGGGGAGAGGTGGGAGCAGTACTTC.

This clonotype was counted only a few times. The chain links TRBV5-5 to TRBJ1-5; D uncertain. There are 13 residues in the CDR3. Trimming cost V 4 bases and J 3 bases, with 8 bases left between them. The V gene's germline CDR1 is SGHKS and CDR2 YYEKEE (reference sequence). The CDR3 DNA reads as TGTGCCAGCAGCACCAGATACAATCAGCCCCAGCATTTT. It specifies CASSTRYNQPQHF.

About this clonotype itself: Given a much more abundant clone one base away, this may be a read error. This sequence joins TRBV28 and TRBJ2-7, with a weak D call TRBD1 (6 bases). In germline, CDR1 is MDHEN, CDR2 SYDVKM. CDR3 length: 13 amino acids. V gave up 8 bases and J gave up 6 bases, with 17 bases separating them. The CDR3 region has the DNA TGTGCCAGCGGTATACAGGGAGCCTGCGAGCAGTACTTC. It translates to CASGIQGACEQYF.

This clonotype has at least ten counts. This chain uses TRBV5-1 with TRBJ2-7, with D hard to call. Per germline, CDR1 SGHRS and CDR2 YFSETQ. Trimming shortened V by 0 bases and J by 6 bases, and 13 bases separated the two germline ends. This CDR3 contains 14 residues. The CDR3 region has the DNA TGCGCCAGCAGCTTGGCCATTTCAGGTCCCGAGCAGTACTTC. Protein product: CASSLAISGPEQYF.

Note on this clonotype: Since a much larger clone is just one base distant, this may be a read error. This sequence joins TRBV4-3 and TRBJ1-4; D is unresolved. The germline CDR1 and CDR2 sequences are LGHNA and YSLEER. This CDR3 has 15 residues. CDR3: CASSQENSENGKLFF. CDR3 in DNA: TGCGCCAGCAGCCAAGAAAACAGCGAAAATGGAAAACTGTTTTTT.

This clonotype was seen ten or more times. This rearrangement joins TRBV2 to TRBJ2-6; the D call may be TRBD1 or TRBD2 (5 bases each). Germline V CDR1 and CDR2: SNHLY, FYNNEI. V lost 6 bases, J lost 2 bases, and 8 bases lay in between. There are 14 residues in the CDR3. The CDR3 region has the DNA TGTGCCAGCAGGGGGGAAACTGGGGCCAACGTCCTGACTTTC. It encodes CASRGETGANVLTF.

In this sample, this clonotype turned up a few times. The J gene is TRBJ1-2, the V gene TRBV15, with D unresolved. V shed 1 base and J shed 2 bases, with 14 bases lying between them. The CDR3 has 16 amino acids. Germline-derived CDR1 and CDR2 are LNHNV and YYDKDF (reference sequence). The CDR3 DNA reads TGTGCCACCAGCAGAGGAAATAAACGTTCAAACTATGGCTACACCTTC. Translating it yields CATSRGNKRSNYGYTF.

Ten or more counts support this clonotype. The V and J genes are TRBV29-1 and TRBJ2-6, with D perhaps matching TRBD2 (6 bases). This CDR3 has 16 amino acids. Germline V gene lookup returns CDR1 SQVTM and CDR2 ANQGSEA. V was cut by 7 bases and J by 0 bases, with 16 bases left in between. The CDR3 protein is CSALPGTGSGANVLTF. The CDR3 DNA reads as TGCAGCGCCCTTCCCGGGACTGGCTCTGGGGCCAACGTCCTGACTTTC.

This chain uses TRBV4-3 with TRBJ2-3; tentatively, D is TRBD1 (6 bases). The V gene's germline CDR1 is LGHNA and CDR2 YSLEER. The CDR3 has 15 residues. V lost 1 base and J 0 bases, leaving 8 bases between the germline ends. The CDR3 DNA reads TGCGCCAGCAGCCAAGGAGACAGGAGCACAGATACGCAGTATTTT. Protein: CASSQGDRSTDTQYF.

V and J are TRBV3-1 and TRBJ1-1; D remains unclear. The CDR3 is 15 amino acids. V was cut by 3 bases and J by 2 bases, with 13 bases left in between. Germline V gives CDR1 LGHDT, CDR2 YNNKEL (reference sequence). The CDR3 nucleotides read TGTGCCAGCAGCCAGGGCCTTTACATAAACACTGAAGCTTTCTTT. This codes for CASSQGLYINTEAFF.

Details on this clonotype: Given a much more abundant clone one base away, this may be a read error. The rearrangement uses TRBV19 and TRBJ2-1, with 10 positions matching TRBD2. This CDR3 contains 14 residues. Germline assignment: CDR1 LNHDA and CDR2 SQIVND (reference sequence). J lost 12 bases, V lost 8 bases, and 13 bases had no gene match. The DNA for the CDR3 is TGTGCCAGTGCCGGGACTAGCGTTTCAGTTGGGCAGTTCTTC. Protein product: CASAGTSVSVGQFF.

Of note for this clonotype: A read error may be the cause here, since a much bigger clone is one base away. The chain recombines TRBV10-3 with TRBJ2-7; 8 bases are shared with TRBD1. The CDR3 spans 16 residues. The germline CDR1 and CDR2 sequences are ENHRY and SYGVKD. The CDR3 spells CAVSESGGQGGYEQYF. CDR3 in DNA: TGTGCCGTCAGTGAGTCAGGTGGACAGGGCGGCTACGAGCAGTACTTC.

Regarding this clonotype: No conserved phenylalanine or tryptophan ends this CDR3, so it is likely a read error. The rearrangement links TRBV11-2 to TRBJ2-7; TRBD1 aligns across 8 bases. This CDR3 has 15 residues. From germline, CDR1 is SGHAT and CDR2 FQNNGV. The CDR3 sequence is CAGSMDRDHYYEQYL. The CDR3 DNA sequence: TGTGCCGGCAGCATGGACAGGGACCATTACTACGAGCAGTACCTC.

The sample holds many counts of this clonotype. This chain links TRBV5-1 with TRBJ1-1; D ambiguous. The V end was cut by 4 bases, the J end by 4 bases, with 11 bases between. The CDR3 is 13 amino acids. The germline V gene has CDR1 SGHRS and CDR2 YFSETQ. The CDR3 DNA reads TGCGCCAGCAGCGTTTCGTTCGGCACTGAAGCTTTCTTT. Amino acids: CASSVSFGTEAFF.

This clonotype appeared many times. This chain connects TRBV29-1 to TRBJ1-1; perhaps TRBD1 as D (6 bases). Germline lookup yields CDR1 SQVTM and CDR2 ANQGSEA. This CDR3 is built from 13 residues. V lost 2 bases, J lost 5 bases, and 12 bases lay in between. CDR3 protein: CSVEWIGGTEAFF. In DNA form, the CDR3 reads TGCAGCGTTGAATGGATAGGGGGGACTGAAGCTTTCTTT.

This clonotype was seen many times. The chain uses TRBV7-2 and TRBJ1-2; no reliable D call. From germline, CDR1 is SGHTA and CDR2 FQGNSA. V dropped 6 bases and J dropped 4 bases, with 12 bases sitting between them. CDR3 length equals 13 residues. This CDR3 reads CASRIREAYGYTF. The CDR3 nucleotides are TGTGCCAGCAGGATCCGGGAAGCCTATGGCTACACCTTC.

This clonotype was seen repeatedly, ten times or more. The V gene is TRBV4-1, the J gene TRBJ2-7; D is ambiguous. V lost 0 bases, J lost 0 bases, and 9 bases lay in between. The CDR3 loop spans 15 amino acids. CDR1 is MGHRA, CDR2 YSYEKL, per germline. CDR3 residues: CASSQDSPGSYEQYF. The CDR3 DNA follows: TGCGCCAGCAGCCAAGATTCTCCCGGCTCCTACGAGCAGTACTTC.

This clonotype has only a few counts. V is TRBV27 and J is TRBJ1-1; no clear D. This CDR3 spans 11 amino acids. V was shortened by 6 bases and J by 1 base, with 3 bases between the two germline ends. Per germline, CDR1 MNHEY and CDR2 SMNVEV (reference sequence). The CDR3 coding sequence is TGTGCCAGCAGAAAGAACACTGAAGCTTTCTTT. Translation: CASRKNTEAFF.

The sample holds many counts of this clonotype. This rearrangement joins TRBV28 to TRBJ2-5; D not certain. In germline, CDR1 is MDHEN, CDR2 SYDVKM. Deletions cut 3 bases from V and 7 bases from J, with 6 bases between. The CDR3 has 11 residues. The CDR3 DNA reads as TGTGCCAGCAGTTTTGGCGGGACCCAGTACTTC. It translates to CASSFGGTQYF. Combining the CDR3 with reference TRBV28 and TRBJ2-5 gives the whole variable domain DVKVTQSSRYLVKRTGEKVFLECVQDMDHENMFWYRQDPGLGLRLIYFSYDVKMKEKGDIPEGYSVSREKKERFSLILESASTNQTSMYLCASSFGGTQYFGPGTRLLVL.

This clonotype was counted a few times. The gene calls are TRBV3-1 and TRBJ1-5; D is unresolved. This CDR3 has 12 residues. Trimming took off 1 base at V and 7 bases at J, with 5 bases between the two ends. Germline CDR1 is LGHDT and CDR2 is YNNKEL (reference sequence). Here the CDR3 DNA reads TGTGCCAGCAGCCAAGGAAAACAGCCCCAGCATTTT. It translates to CASSQGKQPQHF.

To note about this clonotype: A junction boundary mismatches the germline segment, possibly from a read error. The chain recombines TRBV6-2 or TRBV6-3 with TRBJ1-1, with D uncertain. The CDR3 extends over 13 amino acids. CDR1 MNHEY and CDR2 SVGEGT come from the germline V gene. CDR3 loop: CASSYGPNTGAFF. The CDR3, as DNA: TGTGCCAGCAGTTACGGACCGAACACTGGAGCTTTCTTT.